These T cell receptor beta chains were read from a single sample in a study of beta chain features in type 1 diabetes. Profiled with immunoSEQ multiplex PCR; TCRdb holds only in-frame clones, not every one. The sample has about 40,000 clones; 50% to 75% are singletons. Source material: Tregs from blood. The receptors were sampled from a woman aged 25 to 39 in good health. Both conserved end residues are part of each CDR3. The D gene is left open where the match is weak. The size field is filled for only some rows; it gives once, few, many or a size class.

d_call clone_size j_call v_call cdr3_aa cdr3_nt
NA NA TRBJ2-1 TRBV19 CASSKTTLVRLFWNEQFF TGTGCCAGTAGCAAGACTACCCTGGTTCGCCTGTTTTGGAATGAGCAGTTCTTC
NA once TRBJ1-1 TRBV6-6 CASTIQARANTEAFF TGTGCCAGCACTATACAGGCTCGGGCGAACACTGAAGCTTTCTTT
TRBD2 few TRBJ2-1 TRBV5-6 CASSLYVLAVNNEQFF TGTGCCAGCAGCTTGTACGTTCTAGCGGTAAACAATGAGCAGTTCTTC
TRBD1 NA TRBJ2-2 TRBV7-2 CASSRSRGRAGELFF TGTGCCAGCAGCCGATCCAGGGGGCGGGCCGGGGAGCTGTTTTTT
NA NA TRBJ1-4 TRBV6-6 CASIQRSNEKLFF TGTGCCAGCATACAGCGGTCTAATGAAAAACTGTTTTTT
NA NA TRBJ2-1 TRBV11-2 CASSLVVREREQFF TGTGCCAGCAGCTTAGTGGTACGGGAGCGTGAGCAGTTCTTC
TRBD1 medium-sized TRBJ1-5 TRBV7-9 CASTGGGDQPQHF TGTGCCAGCACCGGAGGGGGCGATCAGCCCCAGCATTTT
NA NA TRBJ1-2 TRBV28 CASSSPGQTYGYTF TGTGCCAGCAGTTCGCCGGGACAAACCTATGGCTACACCTTC
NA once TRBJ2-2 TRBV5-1 CASSLGVGNTGELFF TGCGCCAGCAGCTTGGGAGTCGGGAACACCGGGGAGCTGTTTTTT
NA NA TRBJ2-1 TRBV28 CASSLVGLARNEQFF TGTGCCAGCAGTTTAGTGGGGCTAGCGAGGAATGAGCAGTTCTTC
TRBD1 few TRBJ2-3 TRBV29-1 CSVGTGAQYF TGCAGCGTTGGGACAGGGGCGCAGTATTTT
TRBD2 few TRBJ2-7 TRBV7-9 CASSSRTSGYEQYF TGTGCCAGCAGCTCCCGGACTAGCGGCTACGAGCAGTACTTC
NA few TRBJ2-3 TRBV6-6 CASGAYTDTQYF TGTGCCAGCGGGGCCTACACAGATACGCAGTATTTT
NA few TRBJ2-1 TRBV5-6 CASSLFKSSYNEQFF TGTGCCAGCAGCTTGTTTAAGAGCTCCTACAATGAGCAGTTCTTC
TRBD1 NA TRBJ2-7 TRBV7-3 CASSSIPGQNYEQYF TGTGCCAGCAGCTCAATACCGGGACAGAACTACGAGCAGTACTTC
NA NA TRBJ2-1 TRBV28 CASFPRGEGRGNEQFF TGTGCCAGCTTCCCAAGGGGGGAGGGCAGGGGCAATGAGCAGTTCTTC
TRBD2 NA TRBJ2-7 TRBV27 CASSPGTSGPYEQYF TGTGCCAGCAGTCCCGGGACTAGCGGACCCTACGAGCAGTACTTC
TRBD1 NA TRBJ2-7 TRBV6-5 CASRMDRGRNEQYF TGTGCCAGCAGGATGGACAGGGGGCGAAACGAGCAGTACTTC
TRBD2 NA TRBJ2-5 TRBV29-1 CSVKGLAGAFEQYF TGCAGCGTTAAGGGACTAGCGGGAGCCTTTGAGCAGTACTTC
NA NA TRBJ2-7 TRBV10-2 CASSDGRGGYEQYF TGCGCCAGCAGTGATGGCAGGGGAGGGTACGAGCAGTACTTC
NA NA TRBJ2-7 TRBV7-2 CASSALQGFYEQYF TGTGCCAGCAGCGCTTTACAGGGTTTCTACGAGCAGTACTTC
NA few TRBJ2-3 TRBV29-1 CSVDDQVTDTQYF TGCAGCGTTGACGACCAGGTCACAGATACGCAGTATTTT
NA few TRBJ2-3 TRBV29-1 CSVDSVFADTQYF TGCAGCGTTGATTCGGTGTTCGCAGATACGCAGTATTTT
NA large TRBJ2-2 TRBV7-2 CASTSYRNTGELFF TGTGCCAGCACATCCTACCGGAACACCGGGGAGCTGTTTTTT
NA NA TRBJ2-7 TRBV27 CASSSLVEGGSKYF TGTGCCAGCAGTTCACTAGTAGAAGGTGGGAGCAAATACTTC
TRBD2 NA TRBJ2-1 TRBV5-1 CASSLRVSGTYNEQFF TGCGCCAGCAGCCTACGGGTTAGCGGGACCTACAATGAGCAGTTCTTC
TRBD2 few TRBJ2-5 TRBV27 CASSARLAPQETQYF TGTGCCAGCAGTGCAAGACTAGCCCCACAAGAGACCCAGTACTTC
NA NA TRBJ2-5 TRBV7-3 CASSLGGGLETQYF TGTGCCAGCAGCCTAGGGGGGGGCTTAGAGACCCAGTACTTC
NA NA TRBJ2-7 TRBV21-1 CASSKSGSGWGYEQYF TGTGCCAGCAGCAAAAGCGGGTCGGGATGGGGGTACGAGCAGTACTTC
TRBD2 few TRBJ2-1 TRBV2 CASSEGLAGSTVEQFF TGTGCCAGCAGTGAGGGACTAGCGGGGTCTACAGTTGAGCAGTTCTTC
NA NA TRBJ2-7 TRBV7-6 CASSLGARSDGVVYEQYF TGTGCCAGCAGCTTAGGTGCCCGTTCTGACGGGGTGGTCTACGAGCAGTACTTC
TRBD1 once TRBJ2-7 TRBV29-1 CSVATGVSYEQYF TGCAGCGTGGCGACAGGGGTGTCCTACGAGCAGTACTTC
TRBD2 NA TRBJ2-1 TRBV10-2 CASGRAVYNEQFF TGCGCCAGCGGGAGGGCCGTATACAATGAGCAGTTCTTC
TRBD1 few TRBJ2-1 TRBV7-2 CASSFGQVYNEQFF TGTGCCAGCAGCTTTGGACAGGTCTACAATGAGCAGTTCTTC
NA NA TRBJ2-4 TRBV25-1 CASSRGGSLAKNIQYF TGTGCCAGCAGTAGAGGGGGAAGCCTAGCCAAAAACATTCAGTACTTC
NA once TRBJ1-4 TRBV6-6 CASSYGGTTNEKLFF TGTGCCAGCAGTTACGGGGGGACAACTAATGAAAAACTGTTTTTT
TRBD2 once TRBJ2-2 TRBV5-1 CASTLAGRTGELFF TGCGCCAGCACCTTAGCGGGAAGGACCGGGGAGCTGTTTTTT
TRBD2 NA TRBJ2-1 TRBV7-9 CASSLEGLAGGPSYNEQFF TGTGCCAGCAGCTTAGAAGGACTAGCGGGAGGGCCCTCCTACAATGAGCAGTTCTTC
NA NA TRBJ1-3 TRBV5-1 CASSLVGAAASGNTIYF TGCGCCAGCAGCTTGGTTGGAGCCGCCGCCTCTGGAAACACCATATATTTT
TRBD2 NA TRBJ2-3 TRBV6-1 CASSAPGLGTDTQYF TGTGCCAGCAGTGCCCCGGGACTAGGCACAGATACGCAGTATTTT
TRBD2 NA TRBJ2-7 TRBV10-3 CAISLAGGAYEQYF TGTGCCATCAGCCTAGCGGGAGGCGCCTACGAGCAGTACTTC
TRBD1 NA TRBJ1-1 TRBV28 CASSWGQMNTEAFF TGTGCCAGCAGTTGGGGACAGATGAACACTGAAGCTTTCTTT
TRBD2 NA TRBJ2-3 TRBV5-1 CASSLGWSSGSTDTQYF TGCGCCAGCAGCTTGGGCTGGTCTAGCGGAAGCACAGATACGCAGTATTTT
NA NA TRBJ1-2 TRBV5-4 CASSLTQGLGGYTF TGTGCCAGCAGCTTGACGCAGGGTCTTGGTGGCTACACCTTC
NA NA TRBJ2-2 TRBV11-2 CASSLQSGLNTGELFF TGTGCCAGCAGCTTGCAGAGCGGGTTGAACACCGGGGAGCTGTTTTTT
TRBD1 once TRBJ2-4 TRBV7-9 CASSDGTGGRDIQYF TGTGCCAGCAGCGATGGGACAGGGGGCAGAGACATTCAGTACTTC
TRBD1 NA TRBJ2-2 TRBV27 CASSWYRGPRDTGELFF TGTGCCAGCAGTTGGTACAGGGGCCCCCGCGACACCGGGGAGCTGTTTTTT
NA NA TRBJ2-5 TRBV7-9 CASSLVGAADSKGETQYF TGTGCCAGCAGCTTAGTAGGCGCGGCGGATTCTAAGGGGGAGACCCAGTACTTC
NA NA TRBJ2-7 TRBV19 CASSIGYEQYF TGTGCCAGTAGTATCGGCTACGAGCAGTACTTC
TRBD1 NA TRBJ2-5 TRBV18 CASSLLPPSTGRQETQYF TGTGCCAGCTCGCTATTGCCCCCTTCGACAGGGCGACAAGAGACCCAGTACTTC
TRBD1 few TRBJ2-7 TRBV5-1 CASRQGQGSYEQYF TGCGCCAGCAGACAGGGACAGGGATCCTACGAGCAGTACTTC
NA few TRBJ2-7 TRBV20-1 CSAFGYEQYF TGCAGTGCTTTCGGCTACGAGCAGTACTTC
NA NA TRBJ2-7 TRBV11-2 CASSLVGGDPYEQYF TGTGCCAGCAGCTTAGTAGGCGGGGATCCCTACGAGCAGTACTTC
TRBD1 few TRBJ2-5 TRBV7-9 CASSQQGEETQYF TGTGCCAGCAGCCAACAGGGGGAAGAGACCCAGTACTTC